The entry that follows covers one T cell receptor (beta chain) sequence. Time point indicated: peripheral blood 6 weeks after treatment start. V was trimmed by 3 bases and J by 6 bases, leaving 8 bases between them. CDR1 KGHSH and CDR2 LQKENI come from the germline V gene. This CDR3 has 13 amino acids. PCRs were each spiked with synthetic TCR analog templates. The method was immunoSEQ multiplex PCR; TCRdb's version includes in-frame clones alone and lacks a portion of them. Among 40,000 or so clones, around 80% were seen once, and the ten largest hold about 13%. The data derive from a study of PD-L1 blockade in urothelial cancer. Study context: When blood samples were assessed, the median T cell count was around 150,000.

The chain links TRBV18 to TRBJ2-2; D remains ambiguous. This clonotype was obtained from a man aged 60 to 69 with urothelial cancer. This specimen consisted of PBMCs, obtained around atezolizumab (anti-PD-L1) treatment. In nucleotides, the CDR3 is TGTGCCAGCTCACCCGACATCTCCGGGGAGCTGTTTTTT. This codes for CASSPDISGELFF.